A selection of T cell receptor beta chains follows, all from one sample in a study of shared clonotypes between healthy human individuals. Clones were read by immunoSEQ multiplex PCR, and TCRdb kept only the in-frame ones, dropping some. Here the sample spans about 2.1 million clones, 93% being singletons. Sequenced: naive CD8+ T cells from PBMCs. The receptors here all came from a young man in good health. Some clones in this sample may be carry-over from other donors' samples. CDR3s include the opening cysteine and the closing phenylalanine or tryptophan. D genes are given only for firm matches. Clone size, where shown, is once, few, many, or a class for clones that have expanded.

TRBJ1-2 14 TRBV2 once TRBD1 CASSERGQVYGYTF TGTGCCAGCAGTGAAAGGGGGCAGGTCTATGGCTACACCTTC
TRBJ2-2 12 TRBV9 . . CASTPNTGELFF TGTGCCAGCACCCCGAACACCGGGGAGCTGTTTTTT
TRBJ2-1 15 TRBV6-5 . TRBD2 CASSSLAGGGNEQFF TGTGCCAGCAGTTCCCTAGCGGGAGGAGGGAATGAGCAGTTCTTC
TRBJ2-7 14 TRBV6-5 . . CASTIDREAYEQYF TGTGCCAGCACTATCGACAGGGAGGCATACGAGCAGTACTTC
TRBJ2-5 15 TRBV5-4 . TRBD1 CASSLARTGQETQYF TGTGCCAGCAGCTTGGCGCGGACAGGGCAAGAGACCCAGTACTTC
TRBJ1-4 16 TRBV15 . . CATSTGPGRVGEKLFF TGTGCCACCAGCACGGGACCGGGGCGTGTGGGGGAAAAACTGTTTTTT
TRBJ2-1 19 TRBV11-2 once . CASSFSHSTITVSYNEQFF TGTGCCAGCAGCTTCTCTCACTCGACGATAACGGTCTCCTACAATGAGCAGTTCTTC
TRBJ2-2 12 TRBV9 . . CASSLPTGELFF TGTGCCAGCAGCCTACCGACCGGGGAGCTGTTTTTT
TRBJ2-5 13 TRBV27 . . CASSRIVQETQYF TGTGCCAGCAGTCGTATCGTTCAAGAGACCCAGTACTTC
TRBJ2-7 14 TRBV9 . TRBD1 CASSPEGGGYEQYF TGTGCCAGCAGCCCTGAAGGGGGCGGTTACGAGCAGTACTTC
TRBJ2-3 16 TRBV19 . TRBD1 CASSMLGQGGTDTQYF TGTGCCAGTAGTATGCTCGGCCAGGGGGGCACAGATACGCAGTATTTT
TRBJ1-5 16 TRBV27 . . CASSPLPGLLNQPQHF TGTGCCAGCAGTCCCCTTCCGGGGTTACTCAATCAGCCCCAGCATTTT
TRBJ1-5 16 TRBV28 few . CASIETVGISPWPQHF TGTGCCAGCATAGAGACGGTAGGAATCAGTCCGTGGCCCCAGCATTTT
TRBJ1-2 14 TRBV6-6 . . CASMGGGGDYGYTF TGTGCCAGCATGGGGGGCGGAGGTGACTATGGCTACACCTTC
TRBJ2-5 14 TRBV7-9 . . CASSLSNHQETQYF TGTGCCAGCAGCTTATCGAATCACCAAGAGACCCAGTACTTC
TRBJ2-1 14 TRBV27 once . CASSFDSPYNEQFF TGTGCCAGCAGTTTCGACTCGCCTTACAATGAGCAGTTCTTC
TRBJ1-1 15 TRBV21-1 . . CASSKEWSACTEAFF TGTGCCAGCAGCAAAGAATGGTCAGCGTGCACTGAAGCTTTCTTT
TRBJ2-4 18 TRBV10-3 . . CAISESGPYVGVSNIQYF TGTGCCATCAGTGAGTCCGGGCCCTACGTTGGGGTTTCAAACATTCAGTACTTC
TRBJ1-4 16 TRBV6-6 . TRBD1 CASRFRDRGREEKLFF TGTGCCAGCAGATTCCGGGACAGGGGGCGCGAGGAAAAACTGTTTTTT
TRBJ1-1 14 TRBV27 . . CASSLREPNTEAFF TGTGCCAGCAGTTTGAGGGAGCCGAACACTGAAGCTTTCTTT
TRBJ2-7 17 TRBV4-2 . . CASSQDYGASGHYEQYF TGTGCCAGCAGCCAAGACTATGGGGCCAGCGGACACTACGAGCAGTACTTC
TRBJ2-7 16 TRBV28 . TRBD1 CASDPRRTGVSYEQYF TGTGCCAGCGACCCCAGGCGGACAGGGGTTTCCTACGAGCAGTACTTC
TRBJ1-2 13 TRBV25-1 . . CASSEYMEGSYTF TGTGCCAGCAGTGAATATATGGAGGGAAGCTACACCTTC
TRBJ2-7 19 TRBV21-1 . . CARPGTSTKTSGRRYEQYF TGTGCCAGGCCGGGGACTTCCACGAAGACTAGCGGGAGGCGGTACGAGCAGTACTTC
TRBJ2-7 15 TRBV7-9 . . CASSPNGGQKDEQYF TGTGCCAGCAGCCCAAACGGGGGACAAAAGGACGAGCAGTACTTC
TRBJ1-2 12 TRBV12-5 . . CASGNPGRDYTF TGTGCTAGTGGCAACCCGGGACGGGACTACACCTTC
TRBJ2-7 13 TRBV6-5 once . CASSLKETIEQYF TGTGCCAGCAGTCTAAAAGAAACAATCGAGCAGTACTTC
TRBJ1-1 14 TRBV11-2 . TRBD1 CASSTTGPNTEAFF TGTGCCAGCAGCACGACAGGGCCGAACACTGAAGCTTTCTTT
TRBJ2-1 15 TRBV7-9 . TRBD2 CASSPRLAADNEQFF TGTGCCAGCAGCCCTCGACTAGCGGCAGACAATGAGCAGTTCTTC
TRBJ1-5 17 TRBV7-8 . . CASSLELGPDSNQPQHF TGTGCCAGCAGCTTGGAATTGGGCCCCGATAGCAATCAGCCCCAGCATTTT
TRBJ2-5 14 TRBV19 . . CASSISPDERAQYF TGTGCCAGTAGTATTTCTCCGGATGAAAGGGCCCAGTACTTC
TRBJ1-3 19 TRBV11-2 . TRBD1 CASSPRIPGQLAVGNTIYF TGTGCCAGCAGCCCGCGAATCCCGGGACAGCTGGCGGTGGGAAACACCATATATTTT
TRBJ2-3 17 TRBV15 . TRBD2 CATSRDPAGGVADTQYF TGTGCCACCAGCAGAGATCCCGCGGGAGGCGTCGCAGATACGCAGTATTTT
TRBJ1-4 13 TRBV14 . . CASSQEPGEKLFF TGTGCCAGCAGCCAAGAACCTGGCGAAAAACTGTTTTTT
TRBJ2-7 14 TRBV19 . TRBD2 CASAWASGEYEQYF TGTGCCAGTGCCTGGGCTAGCGGAGAATACGAGCAGTACTTC